These 9 T cell receptor beta chains came from one sample sequenced in a study of shared clonotypes between healthy human individuals (dated by TCRdb to about 2020). The library was produced with the immunoSEQ multiplex PCR assay. TCRdb mirrors the immuneACCESS table, restricted to in-frame sequences. Some clones are absent from its copies; in checked studies, under half trace to an unresolved V gene, and the reason for the others is unknown. This sample holds about 610,000 clones; 97% were observed only once. Approximately 0.057% of the sample belongs to the ten largest clones. The specimen was naive CD4+ T cells sorted from blood. Read against the paper, the sample's cell subset or site label means: CD45RA+ positively selected. The receptor source for this set is a woman aged 25-40 years in good health.

The gene calls are TRBV25-1 and TRBJ1-3; D unclear. The CDR3 runs 17 residues. V was cut by 1 base and J by 0 bases, with 13 bases left in between. The V gene's germline CDR1 is MGHDK and CDR2 SYGVNS. The CDR3 DNA follows: TGTGCCAGCAGTGAATCGGGTCTGAAAGGCTCTGGAAACACCATATATTTT. It is translated as CASSESGLKGSGNTIYF.

V usage is TRBV11-2 and J usage is TRBJ2-2; D is possibly TRBD2 (5 bases). The CDR3 sequence is 14 residues long. V dropped 3 bases and J dropped 7 bases, with 12 bases sitting between them. Germline V gene data show CDR1 as SGHAT and CDR2 as FQNNGV. Here the CDR3 DNA reads TGTGCCAGCAGCTTCACGTCGGGAAGCGGGGAGCTGTTTTTT. Encoded protein: CASSFTSGSGELFF.

The chain carries TRBV7-9 and TRBJ2-3; 10 bases match TRBD2. The CDR3 is 16 residues long. The J segment lost 1 base and the V segment lost 2 bases, leaving 3 bases of the junction unmatched. CDR1 SEHNR and CDR2 FQNEAQ come from the germline V gene (reference sequence). The CDR3 spells CASSLRLAGGTDTQYF. CDR3 nucleotide sequence: TGTGCCAGCAGCTTAAGGCTAGCGGGGGGCACAGATACGCAGTATTTT.

The CDR3 DNA is TGCGCCAGCAGCCCGGGGGGACAGTTCAACTATGGCTACACCTTC. Translated, it gives CASSPGGQFNYGYTF. The chain couples TRBV5-1 to TRBJ1-2; 7 bases line up with TRBD1. With 4 bases clipped from V and 2 bases from J, the junction kept 8 bases outside the gene matches. Looked up from germline, CDR1 is SGHRS and CDR2 is YFSETQ. The CDR3 is 15 residues long.

The rearrangement uses TRBV19 and TRBJ2-1; 11 bases line up with TRBD2. Germline V gene data show CDR1 as LNHDA and CDR2 as SQIVND (reference sequence). The CDR3 sequence is 18 residues long. V lost 3 bases, J lost 3 bases, and 10 bases stayed unmatched. The CDR3 sequence: CASSIKSGLAVGYNEQFF. The CDR3 DNA is TGTGCCAGTAGTATTAAATCGGGACTAGCGGTAGGCTACAATGAGCAGTTCTTC.

As to this clone: Other DNA sequences in this specimen translate into the identical CDR3. The rearrangement uses TRBV6-1 and TRBJ1-5; D gene unclear. The germline CDR1 and CDR2 sequences are MNHNS and SASEGT. The CDR3 contains 12 residues. V gave up 6 bases and J gave up 1 base, with 4 bases separating them. The CDR3 sequence is CASRDSNQPQHF. CDR3 nucleotides: TGTGCCAGCAGAGACAGCAATCAGCCCCAGCATTTT.

J is TRBJ2-1 and V is TRBV5-1, with D hard to call. In germline, CDR1 is SGHRS, CDR2 YFSETQ. CDR3 size: 14 residues. Trimming took 4 bases from V and 6 from J, leaving 14 bases between them. CDR3 coding DNA: TGCGCCAGCAGCCCCGGCACTCCTTCCAATGAGCAGTTCTTC. This gives the protein CASSPGTPSNEQFF.

J is TRBJ1-1 and V is TRBV2; D gene ambiguous. The CDR3 runs 14 residues. Germline V lookup: CDR1 SNHLY, CDR2 FYNNEI. V lost 5 bases and J 3 bases, leaving 13 bases between the germline ends. CDR3 sequence (DNA): TGTGCCAGCAGTCCGCGGAGGGAGGACACTGAAGCTTTCTTT. This codes for CASSPRREDTEAFF.

The chain uses TRBV11-2 and TRBJ2-5; TRBD2 might be the D (7 bases). The CDR3 length is 17 residues. With 5 bases removed from V and 4 bases from J, the gap between germline ends came to 23 bases. Germline V CDR1 and CDR2: SGHAT, FQNNGV. CDR3 loop: CASSPRGGYPFVETQYF. CDR3 bases: TGTGCCAGCAGCCCCAGGGGAGGGTACCCCTTTGTAGAGACCCAGTACTTC.